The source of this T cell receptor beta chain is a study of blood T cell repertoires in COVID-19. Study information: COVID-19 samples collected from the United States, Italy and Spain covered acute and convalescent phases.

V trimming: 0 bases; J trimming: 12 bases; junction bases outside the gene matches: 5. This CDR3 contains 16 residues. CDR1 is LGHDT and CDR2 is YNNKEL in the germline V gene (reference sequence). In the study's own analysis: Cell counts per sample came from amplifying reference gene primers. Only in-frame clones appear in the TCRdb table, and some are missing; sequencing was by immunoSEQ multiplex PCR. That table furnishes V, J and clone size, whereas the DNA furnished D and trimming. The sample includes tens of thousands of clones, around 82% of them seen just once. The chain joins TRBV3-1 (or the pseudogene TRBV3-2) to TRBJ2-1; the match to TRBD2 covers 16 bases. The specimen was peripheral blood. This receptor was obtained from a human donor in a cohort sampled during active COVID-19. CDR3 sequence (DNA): TGTGCCAGCAGCCAAGACCCCGGGACTAGCGGGAGGGCGCAGTTCTTC. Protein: CASSQDPGTSGRAQFF.